Listed below are T cell receptor beta chains from one sample, sequenced in a study of blood T cell repertoires in COVID-19. Data came from immunoSEQ multiplex PCR; TCRdb stores just in-frame clones and leaves some out. The sample records 210,000 or so clones, more than 70% being singletons. The sequenced material came from peripheral blood. These TCRs come from a woman aged 40 to 50 who had recovered from COVID-19. The CDR3 runs from the conserved cysteine through the conserved F or W. Only part of the rows carry a size: once, few, many, or a class if the clone is expanded.

V: TRBV6-1; size: NA; length: 18; CDR3: CASSDMTSGMIPGYEQYF
V: TRBV7-2; size: NA; length: 11; CDR3: CASTQSGRPFF
V: TRBV2; size: NA; length: 15; CDR3: CASNTVGGVGQPQHF
V: TRBV6-2/TRBV6-3; size: NA; length: 17; CDR3: CASRYTQGRTNTGELFF
V: TRBV7-2; size: NA; length: 14; CDR3: CASSLAGDYNEQFF
V: TRBV18; size: NA; length: 17; CDR3: CASSPLGTALSTGELFF
V: TRBV4-2; size: NA; length: 16; CDR3: CASSQEGGANTGELFF
V: TRBV7-2; size: once; length: 17; CDR3: CASSLKHGLSSYNEQFF
V: TRBV19; size: NA; length: 15; CDR3: CASSIWGVMNSPLHF
V: TRBV6-5; size: once; length: 15; CDR3: CASSYGAATNTEAFF
V: TRBV18; size: few; length: 14; CDR3: CASSPTVSNQPQHF
V: TRBV4-2; size: NA; length: 17; CDR3: CASSQDSIGGANYGYTF
V: TRBV7-2; size: NA; length: 15; CDR3: CASSLVFQGKNIQYF
V: TRBV3-1/TRBV3-2; size: NA; length: 15; CDR3: CASSQVLTSGRGQYF
V: TRBV19; size: NA; length: 14; CDR3: CASGRTSGRDTQYF
V: TRBV5-4; size: NA; length: 15; CDR3: CASSPRQGQNTEAFF
V: TRBV10-3; size: NA; length: 14; CDR3: CAISESPSNYEQYF
V: TRBV2; size: NA; length: 14; CDR3: CASSERHDTGELFF
V: TRBV5-1; size: NA; length: 15; CDR3: CASTGDSVQRYGYTF
V: TRBV6-2/TRBV6-3; size: NA; length: 16; CDR3: CASSTPRFYSNQPQHF
V: TRBV29-1; size: NA; length: 12; CDR3: CSVDGQNYGYTF
V: TRBV10-1; size: NA; length: 14; CDR3: CASSEPGSTYEQYF
V: TRBV5-5; size: NA; length: 14; CDR3: CASSLPTVQETQYF
V: TRBV28; size: NA; length: 12; CDR3: CASYTSSFEQYF
V: TRBV18; size: many; length: 16; CDR3: CASSRTSGGGTGELFF